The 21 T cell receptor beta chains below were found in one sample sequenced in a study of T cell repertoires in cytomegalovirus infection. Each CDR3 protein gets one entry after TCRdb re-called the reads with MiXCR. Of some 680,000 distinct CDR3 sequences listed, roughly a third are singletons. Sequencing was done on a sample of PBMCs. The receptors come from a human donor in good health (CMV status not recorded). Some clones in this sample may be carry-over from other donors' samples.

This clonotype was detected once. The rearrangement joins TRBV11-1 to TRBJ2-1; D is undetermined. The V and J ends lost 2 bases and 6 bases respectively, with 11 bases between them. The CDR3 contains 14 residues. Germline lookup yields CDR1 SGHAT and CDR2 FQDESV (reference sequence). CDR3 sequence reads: CASSLTWVGNEQFF. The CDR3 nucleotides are TGTGCCAGCAGCTTAACTTGGGTGGGCAATGAGCAGTTCTTC. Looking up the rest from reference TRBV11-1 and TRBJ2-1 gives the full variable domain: EAEVAQSPRYKITEKSQAVAFWCDPISGHATLYWYRQILGQGPELLVQFQDESVVDDSQLPKDRFSAERLKGVDSTLKIQPAELGDSAMYLCASSLTWVGNEQFFGPGTRLTVL.

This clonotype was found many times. The CDR3 region is CASSFTGVLGYTF. The CDR3 nucleotides read TGTGCCAGCAGTTTCACAGGGGTTTTGGGCTACACCTTC. This chain joins TRBV28 and TRBJ1-2; the match to TRBD1 covers 7 bases. Germline V gives CDR1 MDHEN, CDR2 SYDVKM. V gave up 3 bases and J gave up 8 bases; unmatched junction bases: 6. The CDR3 covers 13 residues.

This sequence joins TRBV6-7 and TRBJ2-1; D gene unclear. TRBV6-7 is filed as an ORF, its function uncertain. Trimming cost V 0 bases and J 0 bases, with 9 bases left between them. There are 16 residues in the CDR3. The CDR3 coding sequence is TGTGCCAGCAGTTACTCCCGGTTCAGCTCCTACAATGAGCAGTTCTTC. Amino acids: CASSYSRFSSYNEQFF.

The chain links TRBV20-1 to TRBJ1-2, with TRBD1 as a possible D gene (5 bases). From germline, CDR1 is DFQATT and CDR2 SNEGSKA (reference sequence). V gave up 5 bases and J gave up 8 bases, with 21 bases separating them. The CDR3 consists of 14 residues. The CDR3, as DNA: TGCAGTGCTGATCCTTTGAGGGACCTAGGGGGCTACACCTTC. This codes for CSADPLRDLGGYTF.

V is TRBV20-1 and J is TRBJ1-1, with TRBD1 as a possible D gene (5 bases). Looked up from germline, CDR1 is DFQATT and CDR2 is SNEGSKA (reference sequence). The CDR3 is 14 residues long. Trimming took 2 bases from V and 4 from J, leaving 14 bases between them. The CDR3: CSARSGTYTTEAFF. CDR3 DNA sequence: TGCAGTGCTAGATCCGGGACGTATACCACTGAAGCTTTCTTT.

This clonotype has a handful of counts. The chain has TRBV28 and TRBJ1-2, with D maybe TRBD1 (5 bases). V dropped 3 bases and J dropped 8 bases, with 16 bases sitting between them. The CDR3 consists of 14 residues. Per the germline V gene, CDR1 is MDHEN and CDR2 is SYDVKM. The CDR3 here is CASSFESGVKGYTF. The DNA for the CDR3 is TGTGCCAGCAGTTTTGAGTCGGGGGTGAAGGGCTACACCTTC.

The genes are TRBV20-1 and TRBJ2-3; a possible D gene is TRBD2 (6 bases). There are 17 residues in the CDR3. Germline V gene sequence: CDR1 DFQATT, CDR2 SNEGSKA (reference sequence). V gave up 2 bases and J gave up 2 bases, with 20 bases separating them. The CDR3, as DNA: TGCAGTGCTAGACGCCAGGGAGCTAGCGACAACACAGATACGCAGTATTTT. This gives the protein CSARRQGASDNTDTQYF.

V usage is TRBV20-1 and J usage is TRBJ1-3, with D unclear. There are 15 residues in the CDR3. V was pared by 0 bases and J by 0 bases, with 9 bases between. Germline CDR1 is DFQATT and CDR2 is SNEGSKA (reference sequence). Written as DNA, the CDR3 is TGCAGTGCTAGAGAAGCCAGAGGCTCTGGAAACACCATATATTTT. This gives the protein CSAREARGSGNTIYF.

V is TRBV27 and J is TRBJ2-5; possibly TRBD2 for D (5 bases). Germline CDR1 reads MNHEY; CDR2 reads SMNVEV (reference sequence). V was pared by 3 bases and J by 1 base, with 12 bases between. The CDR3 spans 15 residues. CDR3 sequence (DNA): TGTGCCAGCAGTTTCTACGGGAAGGCCCAAGAGACCCAGTACTTC. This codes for CASSFYGKAQETQYF.

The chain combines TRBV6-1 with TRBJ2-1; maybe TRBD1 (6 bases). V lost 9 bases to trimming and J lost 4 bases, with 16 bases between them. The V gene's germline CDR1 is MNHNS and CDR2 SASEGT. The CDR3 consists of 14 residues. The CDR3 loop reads CASLQGGPYNEQFF. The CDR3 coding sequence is TGTGCCAGTCTACAGGGTGGCCCATACAATGAGCAGTTCTTC.

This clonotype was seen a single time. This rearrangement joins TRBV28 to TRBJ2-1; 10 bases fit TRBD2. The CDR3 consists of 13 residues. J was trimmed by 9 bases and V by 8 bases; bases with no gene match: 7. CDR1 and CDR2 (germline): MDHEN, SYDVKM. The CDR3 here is CASGGLAGVEQFF. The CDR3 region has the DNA TGTGCCAGCGGAGGGCTAGCGGGGGTTGAGCAGTTCTTC. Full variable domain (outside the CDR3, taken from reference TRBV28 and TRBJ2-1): DVKVTQSSRYLVKRTGEKVFLECVQDMDHENMFWYRQDPGLGLRLIYFSYDVKMKEKGDIPEGYSVSREKKERFSLILESASTNQTSMYLCASGGLAGVEQFFGPGTRLTVL.

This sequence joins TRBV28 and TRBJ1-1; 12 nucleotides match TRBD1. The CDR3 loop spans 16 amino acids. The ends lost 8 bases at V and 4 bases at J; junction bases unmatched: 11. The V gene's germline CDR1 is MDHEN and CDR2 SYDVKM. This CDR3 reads CASGDRGRALGTEAFF. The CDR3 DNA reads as TGTGCCAGCGGGGACAGGGGGCGTGCTTTGGGCACTGAAGCTTTCTTT.

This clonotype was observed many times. CDR3 bases: TGTGCCAGCGGAGGGACAGACGGGGCCGGGGAGCTGTTTTTT. Amino acid sequence: CASGGTDGAGELFF. The rearrangement links TRBV12-3 or TRBV12-4 to TRBJ2-2; D possibly corresponds to TRBD1 (7 bases). V gave up 8 bases and J gave up 6 bases, with 16 bases separating them. The CDR3 extends over 14 amino acids.

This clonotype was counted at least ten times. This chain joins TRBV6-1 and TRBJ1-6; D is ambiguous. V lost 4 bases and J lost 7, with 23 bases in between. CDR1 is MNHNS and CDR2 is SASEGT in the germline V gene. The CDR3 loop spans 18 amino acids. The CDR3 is CASSAGIPAVLTNSPLHF. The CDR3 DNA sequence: TGTGCCAGCAGTGCAGGCATACCGGCCGTCTTAACGAATTCACCCCTCCACTTT.

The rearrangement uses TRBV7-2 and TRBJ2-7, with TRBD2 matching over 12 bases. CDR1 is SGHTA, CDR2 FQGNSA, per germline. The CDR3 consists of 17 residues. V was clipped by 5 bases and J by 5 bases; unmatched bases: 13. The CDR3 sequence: CASSLDPLAGGPDEQYF. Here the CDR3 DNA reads TGTGCCAGCAGCCTAGACCCTCTAGCGGGAGGGCCCGACGAGCAGTACTTC.

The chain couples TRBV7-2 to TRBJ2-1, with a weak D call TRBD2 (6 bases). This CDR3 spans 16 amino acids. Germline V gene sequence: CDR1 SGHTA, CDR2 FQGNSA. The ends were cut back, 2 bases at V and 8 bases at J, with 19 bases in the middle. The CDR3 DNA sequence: TGTGCCAGCAGCTTATCTGGGGCGGGGTGGCGCTATGAGCAGTTCTTC. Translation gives CASSLSGAGWRYEQFF.

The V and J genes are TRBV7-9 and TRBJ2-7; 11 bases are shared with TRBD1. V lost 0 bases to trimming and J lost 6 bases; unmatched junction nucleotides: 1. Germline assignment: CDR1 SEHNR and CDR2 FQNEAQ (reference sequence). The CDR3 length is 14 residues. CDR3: CASSLAGTGGEQYF. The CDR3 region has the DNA TGTGCCAGCAGCTTAGCGGGGACAGGGGGCGAGCAGTACTTC.

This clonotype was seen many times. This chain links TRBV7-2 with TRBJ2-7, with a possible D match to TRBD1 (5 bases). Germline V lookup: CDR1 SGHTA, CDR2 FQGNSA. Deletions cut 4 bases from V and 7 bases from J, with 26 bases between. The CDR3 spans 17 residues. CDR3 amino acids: CASSSNPGRWGFEEQYF. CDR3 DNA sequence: TGTGCCAGCAGCTCGAATCCAGGGCGATGGGGTTTTGAAGAGCAGTACTTC. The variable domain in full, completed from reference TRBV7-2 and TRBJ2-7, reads GAGVSQSPSNKVTEKGKDVELRCDPISGHTALYWYRQSLGQGLEFLIYFQGNSAPDKSGLPSDRFSAERTGGSVSTLTIQRTQQEDSAVYLCASSSNPGRWGFEEQYFGPGTRLTVT.

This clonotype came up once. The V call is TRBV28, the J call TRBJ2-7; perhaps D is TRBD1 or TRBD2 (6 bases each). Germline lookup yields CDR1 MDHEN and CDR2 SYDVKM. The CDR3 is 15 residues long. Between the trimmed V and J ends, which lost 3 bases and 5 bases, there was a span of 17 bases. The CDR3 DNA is TGTGCCAGCAGTTTTAGGAGGGGGACCCGTGACGAGCAGTACTTC. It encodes CASSFRRGTRDEQYF.

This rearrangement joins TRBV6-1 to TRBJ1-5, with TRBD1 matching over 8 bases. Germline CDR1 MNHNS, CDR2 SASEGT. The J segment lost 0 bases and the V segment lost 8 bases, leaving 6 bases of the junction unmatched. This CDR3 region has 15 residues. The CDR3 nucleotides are TGTGCCAGCGCACAGGGGGGGAATAGCAATCAGCCCCAGCATTTT. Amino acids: CASAQGGNSNQPQHF.

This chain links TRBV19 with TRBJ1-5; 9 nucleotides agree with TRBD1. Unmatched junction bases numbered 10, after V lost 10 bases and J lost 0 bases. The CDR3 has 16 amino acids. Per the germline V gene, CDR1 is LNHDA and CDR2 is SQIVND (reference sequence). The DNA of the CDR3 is TGTGCCATTACTCTACAGGGGGCCCTTAGCAATCAGCCCCAGCATTTT. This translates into CAITLQGALSNQPQHF.